This TCR beta chain was sequenced for a study of blood T cell repertoires in COVID-19. At the level of the study: In each case, the material was cDNA or gDNA derived from T cells, B-cell-depleted T cells, or PBMCs.

Methods used by the authors: Amplification from reference gene primers served as the basis for estimated nucleated cell counts. Libraries were prepared by immunoSEQ multiplex PCR; TCRdb keeps only in-frame clonotypes and omits some of them. V and J calls and clone size follow that table, whereas D and trimming were derived from the DNA. This sample has about 270,000 clones, with about 87% found just once. Germline CDR1 reads SGHTA; CDR2 reads FQGNSA. After removal of 2 bases from V and 6 bases from J, the junction contained 6 bases not matched to a gene. The CDR3 runs 15 residues. V is TRBV7-2 and J is TRBJ2-3; 9 nucleotides align to TRBD1. This clonotype was sampled from a woman aged 50 to 60 who had recovered from COVID-19. The sample consisted of PBMCs or T cells enriched from blood (not recorded which). CDR3 sequence (DNA): TGTGCCAGCAGCTTACGGGACAGGGTTGGGGATACGCAGTATTTT. Amino acids: CASSLRDRVGDTQYF.